This T cell receptor beta chain was identified in a study of CD8 T cells in Susac syndrome. V lost 3 bases and J lost 8, with 11 bases in between. The germline gives CDR1 ENHRY, CDR2 SYGVKD. This CDR3 spans 13 amino acids. Random hexamers were used to reverse transcribe 0.5 to 1 ug of RNA. Amplification of the TCR beta CDR3 was carried out by immunoSEQ multiplex PCR, which spanned a total of 54 Vbeta and 13 Jbeta segments. TCRdb recomputed calls from the immunoSEQ multiplex PCR reads with MiXCR, one row per CDR3 protein. Among approximately 79,000 distinct CDR3 sequences listed, 80% to 95% were seen once.

Sequenced input: CD8+ T cells from PBMCs. The chain combines TRBV10-3 with TRBJ2-1; weak D call: TRBD2 (6 bases). The sequence was obtained from a human donor with Susac syndrome. This CDR3 is CAISDGGGDEQFF. The CDR3 region has the DNA TGTGCCATCAGTGATGGGGGAGGCGATGAGCAGTTCTTC.